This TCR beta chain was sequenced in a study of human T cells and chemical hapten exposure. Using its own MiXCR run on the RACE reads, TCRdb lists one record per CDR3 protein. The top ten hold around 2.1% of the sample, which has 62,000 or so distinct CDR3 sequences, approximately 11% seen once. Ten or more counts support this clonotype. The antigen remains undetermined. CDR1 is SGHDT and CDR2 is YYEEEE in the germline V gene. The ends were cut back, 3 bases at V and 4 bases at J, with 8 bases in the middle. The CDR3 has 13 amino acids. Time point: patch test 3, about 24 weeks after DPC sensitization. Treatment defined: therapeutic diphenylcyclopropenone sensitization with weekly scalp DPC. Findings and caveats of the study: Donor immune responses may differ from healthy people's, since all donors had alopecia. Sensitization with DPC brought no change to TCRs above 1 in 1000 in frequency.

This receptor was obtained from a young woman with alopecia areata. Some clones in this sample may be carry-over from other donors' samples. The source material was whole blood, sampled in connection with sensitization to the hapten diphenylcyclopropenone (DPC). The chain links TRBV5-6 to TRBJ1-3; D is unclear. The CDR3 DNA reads TGTGCCAGCAGCTCCATAAACGGAAACACCATATATTTT. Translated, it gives CASSSINGNTIYF.